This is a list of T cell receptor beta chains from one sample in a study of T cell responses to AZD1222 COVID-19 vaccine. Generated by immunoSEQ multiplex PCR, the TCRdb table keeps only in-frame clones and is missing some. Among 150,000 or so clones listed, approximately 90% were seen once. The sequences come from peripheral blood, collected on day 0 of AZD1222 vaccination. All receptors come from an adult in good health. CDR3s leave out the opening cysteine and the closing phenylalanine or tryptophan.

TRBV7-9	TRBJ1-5	ASSLVGADNQPQH
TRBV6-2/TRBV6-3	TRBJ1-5	ASTYSSGTSQPQH
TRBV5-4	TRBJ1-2	ASSLAGRGDSYGYT
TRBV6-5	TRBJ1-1	ASRVDRGLGTEAF
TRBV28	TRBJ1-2	ASSSGGAGYGYT
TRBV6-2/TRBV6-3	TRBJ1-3	ASSAGSGNTIY
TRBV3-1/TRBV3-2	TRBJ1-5	ASSQELGQPQH
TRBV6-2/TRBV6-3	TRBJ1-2	ASSIRDPPNYGYT
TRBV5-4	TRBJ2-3	ASSSRGDRDTQY
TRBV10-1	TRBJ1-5	ASSDGNQPQH
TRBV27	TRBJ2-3	ASSSWTSGGSTDTQY
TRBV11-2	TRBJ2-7	ASSLGQASEQY
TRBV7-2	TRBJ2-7	ASSPHSGGVYEQY
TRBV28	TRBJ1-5	ASHSMDQPQH
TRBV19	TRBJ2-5	ASSPWGRGLETQY
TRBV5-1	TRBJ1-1	ASSGGPVNTEAF
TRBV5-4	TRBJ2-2	ASSLAGANTGELF
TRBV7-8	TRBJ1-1	ASSLGTVPMNTEAF
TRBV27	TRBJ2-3	ASSLSTEPSTDTQY
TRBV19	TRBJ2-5	ASSIGGLAGVETQY
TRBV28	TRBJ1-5	ASRRSGDRGAQH
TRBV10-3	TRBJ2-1	AIRVGDSSYNEQF
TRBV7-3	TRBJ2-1	ASSLKGQGMHEQF
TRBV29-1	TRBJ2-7	SVEVGGGYEQY
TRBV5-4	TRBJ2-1	ASSPRSSSYNEQF